This T cell receptor beta chain is drawn from a study of cytomegalovirus exposure and HLA in healthy donors. It was with 60 Vbeta and 13 Jbeta primers that the PCR ran. The method was immunoSEQ multiplex PCR; TCRdb's version includes in-frame clones alone and lacks a portion of them. The sample lists approximately 240,000 clones, 82% occurring once. This clonotype originated in a woman aged 40 to 50 in good health and CMV-seropositive. The sequenced material came from PBMCs.

The CDR3 region is CASSFSGGNNQPQHF. For the CDR3, the DNA is TGTGCCAGCAGCTTCTCGGGGGGAAACAATCAGCCCCAGCATTTT. The chain employs TRBV5-6 and TRBJ1-5; D is possibly TRBD1 (5 bases). Germline V lookup: CDR1 SGHDT, CDR2 YYEEEE. This CDR3 spans 15 amino acids. V lost 2 bases and J 3 bases, leaving 12 bases between the germline ends.